This is a list of T cell receptor beta chains from one sample in a study of cytomegalovirus exposure and HLA in healthy donors. Generated by immunoSEQ multiplex PCR, the TCRdb table keeps only in-frame clones and is missing some. This sample yields 88,000 or so clones, of which approximately 65% are seen a single time; 3.5% to 4.5% belongs to the top ten. The sequencing input was PBMCs. The source is a male donor in good health and CMV-seropositive. The CDR3 runs from the conserved cysteine through the conserved F or W. The D gene is left open where the match is weak. Expanded clones get a size class; other rows say once, few or many, or leave the size out.

TRBD1	few	TRBV5-1	TRBJ2-7	CASSPSGQVYEQYF	TGCGCCAGCAGCCCCTCGGGACAGGTCTACGAGCAGTACTTC
NA	once	TRBV5-1	TRBJ2-5	CASSFTVQDGTQYF	TGCGCCAGCAGCTTCACAGTCCAAGATGGGACCCAGTACTTC
NA	few	TRBV5-4	TRBJ2-4	CASSFQDIQYF	TGTGCCAGCAGCTTCCAGGACATTCAGTACTTC
NA	NA	TRBV5-1	TRBJ1-4	CASSLTPAGLNEKLFF	TGCGCCAGCAGCTTGACCCCGGCAGGATTAAATGAAAAACTGTTTTTT
NA	NA	TRBV30	TRBJ2-7	CAWSVPQYEQYF	TGTGCCTGGAGTGTACCTCAGTACGAGCAGTACTTC
NA	NA	TRBV7-6	TRBJ2-5	CASSPSPQETQYF	TGTGCCAGCAGTCCCTCCCCCCAAGAGACCCAGTACTTC
NA	NA	TRBV9	TRBJ2-3	CASSGHRGARTDTQYF	TGTGCCAGCAGCGGACACCGGGGGGCTCGAACAGATACGCAGTATTTT
NA	NA	TRBV20-1	TRBJ2-3	CSAPLRDTQYF	TGCAGTGCTCCCCTGAGGGATACGCAGTATTTT
TRBD1	once	TRBV11-2	TRBJ2-1	CASSVRTGSGNEQFF	TGTGCCAGCAGCGTACGGACAGGGTCGGGGAATGAGCAGTTCTTC
TRBD2	few	TRBV7-9	TRBJ2-3	CASSPLAGGPIDTQYF	TGTGCCAGCAGCCCCCTAGCGGGAGGGCCGATCGATACGCAGTATTTT
TRBD2	NA	TRBV2	TRBJ2-3	CASSSSGGGTDTQYF	TGTGCCAGCAGTTCTAGCGGGGGGGGCACAGATACGCAGTATTTT
NA	NA	TRBV2	TRBJ2-7	CASTLNDSYEQYF	TGTGCCAGCACCCTAAACGACTCCTACGAGCAGTACTTC
TRBD1	few	TRBV6-1	TRBJ2-4	CASSERDRGAILMAKNIQYF	TGTGCCAGCAGTGAACGGGACAGGGGGGCAATCCTGATGGCCAAAAACATTCAGTACTTC
NA	NA	TRBV5-8	TRBJ2-6	CASSSDSRSGANVLTF	TGTGCCAGCAGTTCTGACAGCCGCTCTGGGGCCAACGTCCTGACTTTC
NA	NA	TRBV19	TRBJ2-7	CASSRGGGSYEQYF	TGTGCCAGTAGTCGAGGGGGAGGGAGCTACGAGCAGTACTTC
NA	NA	TRBV5-1	TRBJ2-2	CASSLGGHNTGELFF	TGCGCCAGCAGCTTGGGGGGACACAACACCGGGGAGCTGTTTTTT
NA	NA	TRBV18	TRBJ1-1	CASSPQGDTEAFF	TGTGCCAGCTCACCCCAAGGGGACACTGAAGCTTTCTTT
TRBD1	once	TRBV6-5	TRBJ2-5	CASSSDRGRGETQYF	TGTGCCAGCAGTTCCGACAGGGGGCGAGGAGAGACCCAGTACTTC
NA	NA	TRBV15	TRBJ2-5	CATSRGSREETQYF	TGTGCCACCAGCAGAGGAAGCCGTGAAGAGACCCAGTACTTC
NA	NA	TRBV7-2	TRBJ1-5	CASSLAWRDQPQHF	TGTGCCAGCAGCTTAGCTTGGCGGGATCAGCCCCAGCATTTT
TRBD2	NA	TRBV7-2	TRBJ2-1	CASSLSGGLNEQFF	TGTGCCAGCAGCCTCTCGGGGGGGCTCAATGAGCAGTTCTTC
TRBD1	NA	TRBV4-3	TRBJ2-7	CASSQAGTGYEQYF	TGCGCCAGCAGCCAGGCCGGGACAGGCTACGAGCAGTACTTC
NA	NA	TRBV4-1	TRBJ2-7	CASSPSAGEQYF	TGCGCCAGCAGCCCTAGCGCCGGCGAGCAGTACTTC
NA	NA	TRBV14	TRBJ1-4	CASSYGGEKLFF	TGTGCCAGCAGCTATGGAGGTGAAAAACTGTTTTTT
NA	once	TRBV2	TRBJ1-5	CASSWSGQPQHF	TGTGCCAGCAGTTGGTCGGGGCAGCCCCAGCATTTT
NA	NA	TRBV9	TRBJ2-7	CASSAWDKAYEQYF	TGTGCCAGCAGCGCTTGGGACAAAGCCTACGAGCAGTACTTC